This T cell receptor beta chain was sequenced in a study of T-cell reconstitution after alpha-beta-depleted transplantation in children. V shed 2 bases, J shed 2 bases, and the junction held 8 bases outside the gene matches. CDR1 is SQVTM, CDR2 ANQGSEA, per germline. The CDR3 loop spans 16 amino acids. TCRbeta library preparation incorporated unique molecular identifiers. TCRdb reanalysed the PCR reads using MiXCR and keeps one entry per CDR3 protein. This table has about 980,000 distinct CDR3 sequences, roughly 29% appearing once. Study-wide results and caveats: Approximately two months post-transplant, alpha-beta T cells reportedly originated from several hundred expanded graft clones. A year had passed since transplant, and T-cell counts and diversity by then came mostly from newly produced T cells. Surviving recipient T cells and intrathymic progenitors accounted for some patients' high TCRbeta diversity at day 60.

As concerns this clonotype: Antigen unknown.

The rearrangement uses TRBV29-1 and TRBJ2-3; 9 positions agree with TRBD2. Source: PBMCs, mostly from graft donor cells, taken 360 days after TCRalphabeta/CD19-depleted stem cell transplant. The receptor's source is a boy younger than two who had a stem cell transplant for SCID, so the T cells may come from the graft donor. The CDR3 nucleotides are TGCAGCGTTGAATTCGATCTAGCGGGGAACACAGATACGCAGTATTTT. This translates into CSVEFDLAGNTDTQYF.